The subject of this entry is one T cell receptor beta chain. No antigen is known for it. Trimming removed 5 bases from V and 8 bases from J; junction bases left unmatched: 8. Germline V CDR1 and CDR2: MNHNY, SVGAGI (reference sequence). The CDR3 spans 14 residues. The assay, immunoSEQ v3.0, was run at survey level. Per-sample TRB depth target: about 40,000-55,000 T-cell genomes. The method was immunoSEQ multiplex PCR; TCRdb's version includes in-frame clones alone and lacks a portion of them. The sample contains tens of thousands of clones, 70% to 85% of which appear only once. These data belong to a study of long-term antiretroviral therapy in people with HIV. Findings and limits, study-wide: After ART, diversity increased yet remained lower than transplant donor controls.

This receptor was obtained from a man aged 40-50 years with HIV. V is TRBV6-6 and J is TRBJ2-1, with 8 bases lining up with TRBD1. Here the sequenced sample was unsorted PBMCs, taken 0.5 years before starting antiretroviral therapy. The CDR3 bases are TGTGCCAGCAGTCGGCAGGGGGCGGGCGATGAGCAGTTCTTC. Amino acid sequence: CASSRQGAGDEQFF.